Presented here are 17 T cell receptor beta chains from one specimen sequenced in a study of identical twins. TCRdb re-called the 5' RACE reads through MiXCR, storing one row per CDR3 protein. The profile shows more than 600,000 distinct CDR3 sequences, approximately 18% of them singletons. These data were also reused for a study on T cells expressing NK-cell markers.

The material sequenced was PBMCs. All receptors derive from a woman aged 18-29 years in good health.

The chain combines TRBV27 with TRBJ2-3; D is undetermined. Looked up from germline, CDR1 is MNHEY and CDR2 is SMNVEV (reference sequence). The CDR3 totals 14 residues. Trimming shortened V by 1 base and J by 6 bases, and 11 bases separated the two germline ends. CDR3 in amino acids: CASSLWADKDTQYF. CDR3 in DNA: TGTGCCAGCAGTTTATGGGCAGATAAGGATACGCAGTATTTT.

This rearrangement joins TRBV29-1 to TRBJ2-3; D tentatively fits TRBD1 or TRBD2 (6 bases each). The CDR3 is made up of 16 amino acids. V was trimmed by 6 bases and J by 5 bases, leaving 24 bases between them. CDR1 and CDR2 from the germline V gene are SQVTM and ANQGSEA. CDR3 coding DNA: TGCAGCGTCCAATCATTCACCGGGGGCAGGATAGATACGCAGTATTTT. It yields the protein CSVQSFTGGRIDTQYF.

The DNA of the CDR3 is TGTGCCAGCAGCCCCCTTGGGCAGGCCCTCACAGATACGCAGTATTTT. Translated: CASSPLGQALTDTQYF. The chain has TRBV7-3 and TRBJ2-3; D not certain. This CDR3 has 16 amino acids. Between the trimmed V and J ends, which lost 5 bases and 2 bases, there was a span of 17 bases. Per the germline V gene, CDR1 is SGHTA and CDR2 is FQGTGA.

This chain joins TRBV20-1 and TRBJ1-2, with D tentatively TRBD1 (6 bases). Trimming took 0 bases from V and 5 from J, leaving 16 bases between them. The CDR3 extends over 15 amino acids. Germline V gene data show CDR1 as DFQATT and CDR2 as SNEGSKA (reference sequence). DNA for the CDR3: TGCAGTGCTAGAGATAATGAGGGGGGTGGGTATGGCTACACCTTC. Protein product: CSARDNEGGGYGYTF.

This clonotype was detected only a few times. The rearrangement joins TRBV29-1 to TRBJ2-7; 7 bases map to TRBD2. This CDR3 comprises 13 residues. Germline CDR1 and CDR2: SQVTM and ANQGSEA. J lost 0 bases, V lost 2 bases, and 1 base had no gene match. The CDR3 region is CSVERGDSYEQYF. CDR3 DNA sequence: TGCAGCGTTGAACGGGGGGACTCCTACGAGCAGTACTTC.

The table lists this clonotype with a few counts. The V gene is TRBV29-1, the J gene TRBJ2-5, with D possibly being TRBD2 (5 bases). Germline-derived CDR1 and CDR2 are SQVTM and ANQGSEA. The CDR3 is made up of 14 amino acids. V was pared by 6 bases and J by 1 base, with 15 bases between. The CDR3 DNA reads TGCAGCGTCGCAACTGACCGGGGCCAAGAGACCCAGTACTTC. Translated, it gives CSVATDRGQETQYF. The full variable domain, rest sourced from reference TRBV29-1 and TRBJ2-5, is SAVISQKPSRDICQRGTSLTIQCQVDSQVTMMFWYRQQPGQSLTLIATANQGSEATYESGFVIDKFPISRPNLTFSTLTVSNMSPEDSSIYLCSVATDRGQETQYFGPGTRLLVL.

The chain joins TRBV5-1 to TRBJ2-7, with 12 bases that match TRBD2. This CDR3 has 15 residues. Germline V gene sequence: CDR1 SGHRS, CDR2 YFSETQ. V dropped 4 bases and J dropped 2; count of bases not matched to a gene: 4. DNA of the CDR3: TGCGCCAGCAGCATACTAGCGGGAGGAGCCTACGAGCAGTACTTC. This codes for CASSILAGGAYEQYF.

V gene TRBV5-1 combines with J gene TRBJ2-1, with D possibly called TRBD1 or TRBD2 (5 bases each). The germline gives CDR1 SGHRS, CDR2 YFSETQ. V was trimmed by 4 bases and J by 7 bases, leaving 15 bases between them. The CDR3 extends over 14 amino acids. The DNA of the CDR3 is TGCGCCAGCAGCCTTTATTCCGGGGCTAATGAGCAGTTCTTC. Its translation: CASSLYSGANEQFF.

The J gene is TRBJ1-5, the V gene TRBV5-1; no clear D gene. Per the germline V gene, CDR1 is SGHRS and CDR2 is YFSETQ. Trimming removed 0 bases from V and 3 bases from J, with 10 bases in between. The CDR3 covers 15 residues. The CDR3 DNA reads TGCGCCAGCAGCTTGGCCGGCATAGCCAATCAGCCCCAGCATTTT. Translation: CASSLAGIANQPQHF.

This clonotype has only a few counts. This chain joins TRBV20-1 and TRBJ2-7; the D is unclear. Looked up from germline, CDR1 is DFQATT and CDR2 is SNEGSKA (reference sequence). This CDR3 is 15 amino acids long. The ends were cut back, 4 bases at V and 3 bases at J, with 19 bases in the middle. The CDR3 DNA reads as TGCAGTGCTACCATTAGATTAGGTCCTTACTACGAGCAGTACTTC. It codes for CSATIRLGPYYEQYF.

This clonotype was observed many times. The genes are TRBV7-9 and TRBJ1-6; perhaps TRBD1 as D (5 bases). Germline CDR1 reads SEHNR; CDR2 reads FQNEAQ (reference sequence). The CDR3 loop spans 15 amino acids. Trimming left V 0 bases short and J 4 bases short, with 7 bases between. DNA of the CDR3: TGTGCCAGCAGCTTAGCCCAGGGATATAATTCACCCCTCCACTTT. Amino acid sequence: CASSLAQGYNSPLHF.

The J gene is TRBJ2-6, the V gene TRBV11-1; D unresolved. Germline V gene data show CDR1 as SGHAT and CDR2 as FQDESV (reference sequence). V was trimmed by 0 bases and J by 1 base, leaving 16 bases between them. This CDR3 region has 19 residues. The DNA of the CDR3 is TGTGCCAGCAGCTTAGCCGGCGTCTATTCCGCATCTGGGGCCAACGTCCTGACTTTC. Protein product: CASSLAGVYSASGANVLTF.

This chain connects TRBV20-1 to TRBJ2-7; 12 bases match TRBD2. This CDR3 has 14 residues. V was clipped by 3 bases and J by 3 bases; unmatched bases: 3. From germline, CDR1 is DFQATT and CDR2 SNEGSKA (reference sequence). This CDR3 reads CSARGLAGFYEQYF. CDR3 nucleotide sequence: TGCAGTGCTAGGGGACTAGCGGGCTTCTACGAGCAGTACTTC.

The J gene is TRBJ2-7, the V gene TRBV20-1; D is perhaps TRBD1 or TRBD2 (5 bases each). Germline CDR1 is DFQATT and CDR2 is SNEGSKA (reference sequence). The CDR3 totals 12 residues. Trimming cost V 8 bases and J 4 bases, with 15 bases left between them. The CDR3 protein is CSPGTDMYEQYF. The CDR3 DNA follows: TGCAGTCCTGGGACGGACATGTACGAGCAGTACTTC.

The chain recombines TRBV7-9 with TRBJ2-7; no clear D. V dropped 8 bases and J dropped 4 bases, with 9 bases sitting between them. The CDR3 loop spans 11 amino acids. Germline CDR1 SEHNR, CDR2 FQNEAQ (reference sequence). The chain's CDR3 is CASGWGYEQYF. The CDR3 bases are TGTGCCAGCGGCTGGGGTTACGAGCAGTACTTC. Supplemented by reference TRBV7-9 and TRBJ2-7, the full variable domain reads DTGVSQNPRHKITKRGQNVTFRCDPISEHNRLYWYRQTLGQGPEFLTYFQNEAQLEKSRLLSDRFSAERPKGSFSTLEIQRTEQGDSAMYLCASGWGYEQYFGPGTRLTVT.

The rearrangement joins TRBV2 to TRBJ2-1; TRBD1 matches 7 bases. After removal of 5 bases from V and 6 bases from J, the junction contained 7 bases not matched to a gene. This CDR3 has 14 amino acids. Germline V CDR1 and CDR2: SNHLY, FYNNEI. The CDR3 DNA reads TGTGCCAGCAGTAGCCGGGACAGAACCAATGAGCAGTTCTTC. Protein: CASSSRDRTNEQFF.

Here the CDR3 reads CASSQELVVGNIQYF. The CDR3 DNA reads as TGTGCCAGCAGCCAAGAGCTCGTGGTAGGAAACATTCAGTACTTC. V gene TRBV3-1 combines with J gene TRBJ2-4; D unclear. V was shortened by 0 bases and J by 6 bases, with 12 bases between the two germline ends. The germline V gene has CDR1 LGHDT and CDR2 YNNKEL (reference sequence). This CDR3 has 15 residues.